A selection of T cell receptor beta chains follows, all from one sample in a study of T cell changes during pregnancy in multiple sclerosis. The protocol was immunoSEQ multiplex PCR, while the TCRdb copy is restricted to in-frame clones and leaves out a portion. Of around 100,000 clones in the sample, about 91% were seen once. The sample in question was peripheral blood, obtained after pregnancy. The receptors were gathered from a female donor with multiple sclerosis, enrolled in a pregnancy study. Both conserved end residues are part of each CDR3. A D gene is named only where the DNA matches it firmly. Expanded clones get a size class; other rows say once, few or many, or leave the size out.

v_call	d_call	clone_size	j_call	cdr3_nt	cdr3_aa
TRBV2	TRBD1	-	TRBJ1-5	TGTGCCAGCAGAGAAACAGGGGTGCAGCCCCAGCATTTT	CASRETGVQPQHF
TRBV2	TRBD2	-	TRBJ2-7	TGTGCCAGCGGACTAGCGGGAATCGAGCAGTACTTC	CASGLAGIEQYF
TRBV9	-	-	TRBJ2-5	TGTGCCAGCAGCGTAGCCTGGGAGGAGACCCAGTACTTC	CASSVAWEETQYF
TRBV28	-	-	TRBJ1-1	TGTGCCAGCAGACTCTCGGGCGGGACTGAAGCTTTCTTT	CASRLSGGTEAFF
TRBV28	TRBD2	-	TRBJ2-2	TGTGCCAGCAGCGGACTAGCGGGAACCGGGGAGCTGTTTTTT	CASSGLAGTGELFF
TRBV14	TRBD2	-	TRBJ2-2	TGTGCCAGCAGCCGAAGGACTAGCGGGAGGGCCGGGGAGCTGTTTTTT	CASSRRTSGRAGELFF
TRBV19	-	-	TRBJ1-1	TGTGCCAGTAGTTTGGGGGCAGGCCAATTTTACACTGAAGCTTTCTTT	CASSLGAGQFYTEAFF
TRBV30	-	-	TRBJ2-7	TGTGCCTGGAGTGTAAACAACTACGAGCAGTACTTC	CAWSVNNYEQYF
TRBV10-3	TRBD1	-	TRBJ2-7	TGTGCCATCAGGTCGGGACAGGGGGACTCCGAGCAGTACTTC	CAIRSGQGDSEQYF
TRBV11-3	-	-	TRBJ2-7	TGTGCCAGCAGCTTACTTCGCACAGGAAACTACGAGCAGTACTTC	CASSLLRTGNYEQYF
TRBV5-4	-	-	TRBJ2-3	TGTGCCAGCAGCTCTTCTAACACAGATACGCAGTATTTT	CASSSSNTDTQYF
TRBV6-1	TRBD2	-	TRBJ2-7	TGTGCCAGCAGTGAAGCGGGAGGGGCCTACGAGCAGTACTTC	CASSEAGGAYEQYF
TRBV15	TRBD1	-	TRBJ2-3	TGTGCCACCAGCAGAGTCACAGGGGTGGCAGATACGCAGTATTTT	CATSRVTGVADTQYF
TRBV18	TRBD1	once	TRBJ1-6	TGTGCCAGCTCACCCGGGACAGGGGCTAATTCACCCCTCCACTTT	CASSPGTGANSPLHF
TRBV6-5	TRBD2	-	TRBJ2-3	TGTGCCAGCAGTTACGTGGGACTAGCCGGCACAGATACGCAGTATTTT	CASSYVGLAGTDTQYF
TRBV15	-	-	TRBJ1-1	TGTGCCACCAGCCCCCAGGGATACGCTGAAGCTTTCTTT	CATSPQGYAEAFF
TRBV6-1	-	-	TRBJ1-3	TGTGCCAGCAGTGGGGAGGATCTGTCTGGAAACACCATATATTTT	CASSGEDLSGNTIYF
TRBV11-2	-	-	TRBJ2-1	TGTGCCAGCAGCTTAGCAGGCAGGGTTGACAATGAGCAGTTCTTC	CASSLAGRVDNEQFF